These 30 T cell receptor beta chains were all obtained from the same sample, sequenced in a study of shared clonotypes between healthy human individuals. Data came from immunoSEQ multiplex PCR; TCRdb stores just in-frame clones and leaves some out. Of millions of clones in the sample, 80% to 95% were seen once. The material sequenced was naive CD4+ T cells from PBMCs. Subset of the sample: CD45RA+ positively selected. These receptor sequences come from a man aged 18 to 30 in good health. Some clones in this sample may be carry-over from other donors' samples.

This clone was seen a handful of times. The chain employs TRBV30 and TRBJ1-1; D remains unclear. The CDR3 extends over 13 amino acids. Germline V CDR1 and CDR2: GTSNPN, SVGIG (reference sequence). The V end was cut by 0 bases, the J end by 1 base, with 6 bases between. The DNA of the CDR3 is TGTGCCTGGAGTGTAACGGCGAACACTGAAGCTTTCTTT. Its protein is CAWSVTANTEAFF. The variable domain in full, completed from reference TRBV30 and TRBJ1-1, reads SQTIHQWPATLVQPVGSPLSLECTVEGTSNPNLYWYRQAAGRGLQLLFYSVGIGQISSEVPQNLSASRPQDRQFILSSKKLLLSDSGFYLCAWSVTANTEAFFGQGTRLTVV.

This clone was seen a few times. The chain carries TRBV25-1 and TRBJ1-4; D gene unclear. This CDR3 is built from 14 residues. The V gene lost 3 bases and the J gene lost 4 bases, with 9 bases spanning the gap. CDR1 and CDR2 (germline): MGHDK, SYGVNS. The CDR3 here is CASSEIGSNEKLFF. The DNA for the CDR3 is TGTGCCAGCAGTGAGATTGGCAGTAATGAAAAACTGTTTTTT.

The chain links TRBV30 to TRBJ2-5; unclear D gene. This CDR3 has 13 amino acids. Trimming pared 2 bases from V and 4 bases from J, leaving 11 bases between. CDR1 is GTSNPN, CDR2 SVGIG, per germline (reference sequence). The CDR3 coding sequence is TGTGCCTGGAGTTCTACTATAGGAGAGACCCAGTACTTC. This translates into CAWSSTIGETQYF.

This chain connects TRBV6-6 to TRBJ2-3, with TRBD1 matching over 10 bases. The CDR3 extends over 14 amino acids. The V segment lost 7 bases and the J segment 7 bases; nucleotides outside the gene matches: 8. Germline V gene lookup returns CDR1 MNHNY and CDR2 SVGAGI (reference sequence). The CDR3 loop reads CASIRGQGIHTQYF. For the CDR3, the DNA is TGTGCCAGCATCCGGGGACAGGGGATACATACGCAGTATTTT.

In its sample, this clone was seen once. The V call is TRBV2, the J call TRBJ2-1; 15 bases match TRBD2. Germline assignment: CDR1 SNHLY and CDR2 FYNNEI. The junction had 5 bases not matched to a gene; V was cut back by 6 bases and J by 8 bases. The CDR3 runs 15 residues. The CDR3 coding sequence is TGTGCCAGCAGCTGGACTAGCGGGAGGGTACATGAGCAGTTCTTC. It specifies CASSWTSGRVHEQFF. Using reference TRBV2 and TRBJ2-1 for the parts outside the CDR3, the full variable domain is EPEVTQTPSHQVTQMGQEVILRCVPISNHLYFYWYRQILGQKVEFLVSFYNNEISEKSEIFDDQFSVERPDGSNFTLKIRSTKLEDSAMYFCASSWTSGRVHEQFFGPGTRLTVL.

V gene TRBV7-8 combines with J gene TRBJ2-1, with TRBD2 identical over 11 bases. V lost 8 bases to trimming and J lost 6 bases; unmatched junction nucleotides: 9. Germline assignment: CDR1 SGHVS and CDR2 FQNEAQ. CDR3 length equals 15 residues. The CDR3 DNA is TGTGCCAGCGAGGAGTTAGCGGGAGGGTCCAATGAGCAGTTCTTC. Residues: CASEELAGGSNEQFF.

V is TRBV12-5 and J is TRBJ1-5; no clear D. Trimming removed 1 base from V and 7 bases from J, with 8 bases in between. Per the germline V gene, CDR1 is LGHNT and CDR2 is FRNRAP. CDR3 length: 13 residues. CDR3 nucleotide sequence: TGTGCTAGTGGTTTGGAAACAGCCCAGCCCCAGCATTTT. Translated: CASGLETAQPQHF. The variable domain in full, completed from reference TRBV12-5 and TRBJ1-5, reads DARVTQTPRHKVTEMGQEVTMRCQPILGHNTVFWYRQTMMQGLELLAYFRNRAPLDDSGMPKDRFSAEMPDATLATLKIQPSEPRDSAVYFCASGLETAQPQHFGDGTRLSIL.

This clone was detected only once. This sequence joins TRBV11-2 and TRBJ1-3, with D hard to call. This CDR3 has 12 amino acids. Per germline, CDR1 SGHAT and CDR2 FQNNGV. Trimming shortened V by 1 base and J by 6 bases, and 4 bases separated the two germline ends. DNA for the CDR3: TGTGCCAGCAGCTTAGGGGCAAACACCATATATTTT. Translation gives CASSLGANTIYF. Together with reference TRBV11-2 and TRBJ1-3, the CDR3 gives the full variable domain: EAGVAQSPRYKIIEKRQSVAFWCNPISGHATLYWYQQILGQGPKLLIQFQNNGVVDDSQLPKDRFSAERLKGVDSTLKIQPAKLEDSAVYLCASSLGANTIYFGEGSWLTVV.

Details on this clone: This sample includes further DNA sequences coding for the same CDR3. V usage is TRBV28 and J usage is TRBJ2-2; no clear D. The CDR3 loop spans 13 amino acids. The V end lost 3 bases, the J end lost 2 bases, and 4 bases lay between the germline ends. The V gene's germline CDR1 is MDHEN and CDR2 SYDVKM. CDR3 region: CASSFPNTGELFF. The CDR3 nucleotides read TGTGCCAGCAGTTTTCCCAACACCGGGGAGCTGTTTTTT.

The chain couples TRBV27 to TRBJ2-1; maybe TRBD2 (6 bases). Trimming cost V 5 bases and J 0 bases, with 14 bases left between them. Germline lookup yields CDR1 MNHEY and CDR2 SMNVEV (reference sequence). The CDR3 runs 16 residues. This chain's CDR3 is CASSPSGLGSYNEQFF. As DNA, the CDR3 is TGTGCCAGCAGTCCAAGCGGGCTTGGCTCCTACAATGAGCAGTTCTTC.

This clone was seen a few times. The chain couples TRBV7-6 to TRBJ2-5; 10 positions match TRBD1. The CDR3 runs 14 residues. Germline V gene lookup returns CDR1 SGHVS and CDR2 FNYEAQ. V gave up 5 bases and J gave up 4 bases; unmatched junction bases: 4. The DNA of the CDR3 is TGTGCCAGCAGCCTGGGACAGGGGATAGAGACCCAGTACTTC. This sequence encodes CASSLGQGIETQYF. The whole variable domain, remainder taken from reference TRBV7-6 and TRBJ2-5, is GAGVSQSPRYKVTKRGQDVALRCDPISGHVSLYWYRQALGQGPEFLTYFNYEAQQDKSGLPNDRFSAERPEGSISTLTIQRTEQRDSAMYRCASSLGQGIETQYFGPGTRLLVL.

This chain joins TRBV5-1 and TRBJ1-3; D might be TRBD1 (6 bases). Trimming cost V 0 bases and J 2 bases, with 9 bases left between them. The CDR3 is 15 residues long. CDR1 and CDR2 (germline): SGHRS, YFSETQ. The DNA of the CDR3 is TGCGCCAGCAGCTTGGACAGGGCGGCTGGAAACACCATATATTTT. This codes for CASSLDRAAGNTIYF.

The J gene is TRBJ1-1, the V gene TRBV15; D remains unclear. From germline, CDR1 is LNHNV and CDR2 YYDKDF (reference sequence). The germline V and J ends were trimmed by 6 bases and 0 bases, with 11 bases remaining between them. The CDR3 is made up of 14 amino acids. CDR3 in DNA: TGTGCCACCAGGATAGGAGAGATGAACACTGAAGCTTTCTTT. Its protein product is CATRIGEMNTEAFF.

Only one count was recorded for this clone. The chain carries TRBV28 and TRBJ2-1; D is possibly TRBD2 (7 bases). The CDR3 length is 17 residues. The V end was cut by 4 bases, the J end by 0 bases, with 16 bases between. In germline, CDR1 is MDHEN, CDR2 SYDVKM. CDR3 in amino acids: CASSSNGGGGSYNEQFF. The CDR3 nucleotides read TGTGCCAGCAGTTCGAATGGAGGGGGGGGCTCCTACAATGAGCAGTTCTTC. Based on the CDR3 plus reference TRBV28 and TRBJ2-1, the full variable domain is DVKVTQSSRYLVKRTGEKVFLECVQDMDHENMFWYRQDPGLGLRLIYFSYDVKMKEKGDIPEGYSVSREKKERFSLILESASTNQTSMYLCASSSNGGGGSYNEQFFGPGTRLTVL.

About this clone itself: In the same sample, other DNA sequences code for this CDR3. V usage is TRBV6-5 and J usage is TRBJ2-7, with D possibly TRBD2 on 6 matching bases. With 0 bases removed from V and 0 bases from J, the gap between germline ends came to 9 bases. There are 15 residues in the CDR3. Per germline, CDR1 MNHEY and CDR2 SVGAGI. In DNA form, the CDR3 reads TGTGCCAGCAGTTACTCGCGGCGGGGCTCCTACGAGCAGTACTTC. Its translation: CASSYSRRGSYEQYF.

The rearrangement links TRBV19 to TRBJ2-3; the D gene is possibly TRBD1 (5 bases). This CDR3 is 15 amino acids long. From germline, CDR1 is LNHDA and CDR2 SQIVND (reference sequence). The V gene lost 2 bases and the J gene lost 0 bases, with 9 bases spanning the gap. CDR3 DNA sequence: TGTGCCAGTAGTATAATACAGGCTAGCACAGATACGCAGTATTTT. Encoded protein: CASSIIQASTDTQYF.

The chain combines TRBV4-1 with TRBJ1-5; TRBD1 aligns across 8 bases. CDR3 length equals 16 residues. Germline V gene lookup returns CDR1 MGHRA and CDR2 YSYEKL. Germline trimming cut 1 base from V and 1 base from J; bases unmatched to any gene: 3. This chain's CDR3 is CASSQAGGTSNQPQHF. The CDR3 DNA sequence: TGCGCCAGCAGCCAAGCAGGGGGCACGAGCAATCAGCCCCAGCATTTT.

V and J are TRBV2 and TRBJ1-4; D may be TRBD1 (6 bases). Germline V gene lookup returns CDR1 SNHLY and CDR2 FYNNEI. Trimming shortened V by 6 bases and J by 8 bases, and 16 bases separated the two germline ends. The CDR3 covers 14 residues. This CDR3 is CASRRGGVREKLFF. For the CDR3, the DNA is TGTGCCAGCAGGCGGGGGGGCGTGAGGGAAAAACTGTTTTTT.

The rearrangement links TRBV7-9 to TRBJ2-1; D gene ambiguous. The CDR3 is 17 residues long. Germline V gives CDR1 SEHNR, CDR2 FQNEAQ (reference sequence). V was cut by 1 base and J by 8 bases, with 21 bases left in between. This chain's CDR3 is CASSLGLWLTTPDEQFF. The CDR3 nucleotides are TGTGCCAGCAGCTTAGGGTTGTGGCTAACCACCCCCGATGAGCAGTTCTTC.

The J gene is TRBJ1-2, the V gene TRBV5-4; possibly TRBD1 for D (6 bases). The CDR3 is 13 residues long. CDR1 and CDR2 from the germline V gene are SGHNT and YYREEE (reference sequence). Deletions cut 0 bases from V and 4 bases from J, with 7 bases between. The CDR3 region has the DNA TGTGCCAGCAGCTTGGTAGGGGGCTATGGCTACACCTTC. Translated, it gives CASSLVGGYGYTF.

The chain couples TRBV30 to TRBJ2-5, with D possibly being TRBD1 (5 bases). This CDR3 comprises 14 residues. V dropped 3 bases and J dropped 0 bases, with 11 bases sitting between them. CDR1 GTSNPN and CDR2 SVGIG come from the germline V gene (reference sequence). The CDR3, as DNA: TGTGCCTGGAGGGACACGGTGTACCAAGAGACCCAGTACTTC. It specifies CAWRDTVYQETQYF.

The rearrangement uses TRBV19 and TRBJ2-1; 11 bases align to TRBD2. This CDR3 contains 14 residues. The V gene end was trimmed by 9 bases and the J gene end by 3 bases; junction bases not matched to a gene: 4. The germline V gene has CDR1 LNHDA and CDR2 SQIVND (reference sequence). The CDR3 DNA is TGTGCCAGAGTGGGACTAGCGGACTACAATGAGCAGTTCTTC. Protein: CARVGLADYNEQFF. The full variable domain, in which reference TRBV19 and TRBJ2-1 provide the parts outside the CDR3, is DGGITQSPKYLFRKEGQNVTLSCEQNLNHDAMYWYRQDPGQGLRLIYYSQIVNDFQKGDIAEGYSVSREKKESFPLTVTSAQKNPTAFYLCARVGLADYNEQFFGPGTRLTVL.

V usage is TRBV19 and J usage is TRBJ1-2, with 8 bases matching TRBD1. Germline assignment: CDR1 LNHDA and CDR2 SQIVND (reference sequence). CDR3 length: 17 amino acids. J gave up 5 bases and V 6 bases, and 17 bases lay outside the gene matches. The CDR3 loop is CASRTPGGGWGEYGYTF. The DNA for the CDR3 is TGTGCCAGTAGGACGCCAGGGGGCGGCTGGGGAGAATATGGCTACACCTTC. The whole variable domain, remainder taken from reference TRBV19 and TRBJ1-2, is DGGITQSPKYLFRKEGQNVTLSCEQNLNHDAMYWYRQDPGQGLRLIYYSQIVNDFQKGDIAEGYSVSREKKESFPLTVTSAQKNPTAFYLCASRTPGGGWGEYGYTFGSGTRLTVV.

As DNA, the CDR3 is TGTGCCAGCAGTCCGGGGACAGACATGAACACTGAAGCTTTCTTT. Residues: CASSPGTDMNTEAFF. The rearrangement links TRBV27 to TRBJ1-1; 7 bases are shared with TRBD1. The germline V gene encodes CDR1 MNHEY and CDR2 SMNVEV (reference sequence). The CDR3 sequence is 15 residues long. The V and J ends lost 5 bases and 0 bases, in that order; junction bases with no gene match: 6.

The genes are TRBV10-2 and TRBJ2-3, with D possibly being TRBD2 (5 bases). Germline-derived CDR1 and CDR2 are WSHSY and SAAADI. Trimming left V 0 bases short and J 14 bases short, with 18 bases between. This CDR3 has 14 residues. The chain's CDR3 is CASSESKWVTGRYF. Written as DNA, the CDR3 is TGCGCCAGCAGTGAGTCGAAGTGGGTTACGGGGAGGTATTTT.

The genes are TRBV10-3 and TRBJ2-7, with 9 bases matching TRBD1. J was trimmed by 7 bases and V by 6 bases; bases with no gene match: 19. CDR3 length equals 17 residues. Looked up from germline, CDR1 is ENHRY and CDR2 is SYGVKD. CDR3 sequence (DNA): TGTGCCATCAGGACTCATAACAGGGGGCGCTTGGTGAGTGAGCAGTACTTC. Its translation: CAIRTHNRGRLVSEQYF.

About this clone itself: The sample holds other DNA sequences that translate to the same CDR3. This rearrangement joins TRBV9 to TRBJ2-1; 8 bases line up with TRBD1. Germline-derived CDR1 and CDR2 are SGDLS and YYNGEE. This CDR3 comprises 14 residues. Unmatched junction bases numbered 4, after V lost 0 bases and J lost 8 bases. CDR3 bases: TGTGCCAGCAGCGTAGGGCAGGGGGCCTATGAGCAGTTCTTC. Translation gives CASSVGQGAYEQFF.

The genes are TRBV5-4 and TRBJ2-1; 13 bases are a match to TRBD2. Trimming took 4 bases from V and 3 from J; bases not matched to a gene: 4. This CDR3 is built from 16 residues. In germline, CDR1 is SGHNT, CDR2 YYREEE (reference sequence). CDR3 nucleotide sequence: TGTGCCAGCAGCCCCGGGACTAGCGGGAACTACAATGAGCAGTTCTTC. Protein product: CASSPGTSGNYNEQFF. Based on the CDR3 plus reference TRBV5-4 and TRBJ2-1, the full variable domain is ETGVTQSPTHLIKTRGQQVTLRCSSQSGHNTVSWYQQALGQGPQFIFQYYREEENGRGNFPPRFSGLQFPNYSSELNVNALELDDSALYLCASSPGTSGNYNEQFFGPGTRLTVL.

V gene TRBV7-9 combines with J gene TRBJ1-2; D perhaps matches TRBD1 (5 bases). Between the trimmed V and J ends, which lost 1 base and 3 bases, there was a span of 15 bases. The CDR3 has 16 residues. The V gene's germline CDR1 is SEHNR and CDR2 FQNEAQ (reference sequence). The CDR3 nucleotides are TGTGCCAGCAGCTTAGGCTGGGGCAGGGAGGACTATGGCTACACCTTC. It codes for CASSLGWGREDYGYTF.

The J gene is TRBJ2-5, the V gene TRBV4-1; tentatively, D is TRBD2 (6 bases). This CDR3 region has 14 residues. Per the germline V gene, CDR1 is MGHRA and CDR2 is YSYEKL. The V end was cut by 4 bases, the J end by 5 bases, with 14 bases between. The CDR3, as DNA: TGCGCCAGCAGCCGTCCCGGGACTCTGGAGACCCAGTACTTC. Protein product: CASSRPGTLETQYF.